The rows below give T cell receptor beta chains drawn from one sample of a study of T cell responses to AZD1222 COVID-19 vaccine. The repertoire was sequenced with immunoSEQ multiplex PCR; TCRdb's copy has only in-frame clones and lacks some. The table has about 130,000 clones, about 90% seen once; the top ten hold 1.5% to 2%. Sample: peripheral blood, taken 28 days after the second AZD1222 dose. These receptors were taken from an adult who received the AZD1222 COVID-19 vaccine. The CDR3 runs from the conserved cysteine through the conserved F or W. Fields, in order: D gene, J gene, clone size, V gene, CDR3 protein, CDR3 DNA. A D gene is named only where the DNA matches it firmly. Where a row states a size, it is once, few, many or the class of an expanded clone; other rows omit it.

>TRBD1|TRBJ2-3|.|TRBV6-5
CASIQDRGRDTQYF
TGTGCCAGCATCCAGGACAGGGGGCGAGATACGCAGTATTTT
>TRBD2|TRBJ2-1|.|TRBV14
CASSPGTTNEQFF
TGTGCCAGCAGCCCCGGGACTACAAATGAGCAGTTCTTC
>TRBD2|TRBJ2-3|.|TRBV5-6
CASSLSLAGGSTDTQYF
TGTGCCAGCAGCTTGTCACTAGCGGGGGGGAGCACAGATACGCAGTATTTT
>.|TRBJ1-2|.|TRBV24-1
CATSGTETAYGYTF
TGTGCCACCAGTGGGACCGAGACAGCGTATGGCTACACCTTC
>.|TRBJ2-1|.|TRBV27
CASSLEGFGEQFF
TGTGCCAGCAGTTTAGAGGGGTTTGGTGAGCAGTTCTTC
>TRBD2|TRBJ2-1|.|TRBV7-3
CASSPSGTRNEQFF
TGTGCCAGCAGCCCCTCTGGGACTAGAAATGAGCAGTTCTTC
>.|TRBJ1-1|once|TRBV7-9
CASSVRGMVDTEAFF
TGTGCCAGCAGCGTTAGGGGGATGGTGGACACTGAAGCTTTCTTT
>.|TRBJ1-2|once|TRBV14
CASSQSSGFYGYTF
TGTGCCAGCAGCCAGAGTTCAGGGTTTTATGGCTACACCTTC
>TRBD2|TRBJ2-5|.|TRBV7-9
CASSRGTSGEETQYF
TGTGCCAGCAGTCGGGGGACTAGCGGTGAAGAGACCCAGTACTTC
>.|TRBJ2-7|.|TRBV11-3
CASSPSHTGYEQYF
TGTGCCAGCAGCCCCTCCCATACGGGTTACGAGCAGTACTTC
>.|TRBJ2-3|.|TRBV7-9
CASSFKGASSTDTQYF
TGTGCCAGCAGCTTTAAGGGCGCCTCTAGCACAGATACGCAGTATTTT
>TRBD1|TRBJ1-1|.|TRBV15
CATSPYEGVTGGTEAFF
TGTGCCACCAGCCCGTACGAGGGGGTGACAGGGGGCACTGAAGCTTTCTTT
>TRBD1|TRBJ1-1|once|TRBV6-5
CASRRTGAVNTEAFF
TGTGCCAGCAGACGGACAGGGGCCGTCAACACTGAAGCTTTCTTT
>TRBD1|TRBJ1-1|.|TRBV5-4
CASSGGQGYTEAFF
TGTGCCAGCAGCGGAGGACAGGGGTACACTGAAGCTTTCTTT
>.|TRBJ2-1|once|TRBV2
CARGAALHNEQFF
TGTGCCAGAGGGGCGGCCTTGCACAATGAGCAGTTCTTC
>.|TRBJ2-5|few|TRBV7-9
CASGTQYF
TGTGCCTCGGGTACCCAGTACTTC
>.|TRBJ1-2|.|TRBV6-5
CASSHPRGGNGYTF
TGTGCCAGCAGTCACCCAAGGGGGGGGAATGGCTACACCTTC
>.|TRBJ1-1|.|TRBV5-1
CASSLLEEGPTTEAFF
TGCGCCAGCAGCTTGTTAGAGGAGGGGCCCACCACTGAAGCTTTCTTT
>.|TRBJ1-1|.|TRBV5-1
CASSLAVTGTEAFF
TGCGCCAGCAGCTTGGCGGTAACCGGCACTGAAGCTTTCTTT
>TRBD2|TRBJ2-1|.|TRBV7-7
CASSPGTSGASSYNEQFF
TGTGCTAGCAGCCCTGGGACTAGCGGGGCAAGCTCCTACAATGAGCAGTTCTTC
>.|TRBJ1-2|.|TRBV29-1
CSVSDSYYGYTF
TGCAGCGTCTCCGACAGCTACTATGGCTACACCTTC
>TRBD1|TRBJ1-1|.|TRBV9
CASSDDRVQGEAFF
TGTGCCAGCAGCGACGACAGGGTTCAGGGTGAAGCTTTCTTT
>.|TRBJ2-3|.|TRBV6-2/TRBV6-3
CASSPRQTDTQYF
TGTGCCAGCAGTCCCAGACAGACGGATACGCAGTATTTT
>.|TRBJ2-1|.|TRBV3-1/TRBV3-2
CASSYGFSLVPGFF
TGTGCCAGCAGTTATGGGTTCAGCCTCGTCCCCGGGTTCTTC
>TRBD1|TRBJ1-1|.|TRBV15
CATSRDLRGTGGGNTEAFF
TGTGCCACCAGCAGAGATCTCCGCGGGACAGGGGGAGGGAACACTGAAGCTTTCTTT
>TRBD1|TRBJ1-2|.|TRBV5-5
CASSPGQAFNYGYTF
TGTGCCAGCAGCCCCGGACAGGCATTTAACTATGGCTACACCTTC
>TRBD2|TRBJ2-3|.|TRBV7-9
CASSSELAEGHNTQYF
TGTGCCAGCAGCTCAGAACTAGCGGAGGGGCATAATACGCAGTATTTT
>.|TRBJ2-4|.|TRBV6-5
CASRARLTDTNIQYF
TGTGCCAGCAGAGCCAGACTAACGGATACGAACATTCAGTACTTC
>TRBD1|TRBJ1-2|once|TRBV7-9
CASSRGQGMDGYTF
TGTGCCAGCAGCCGCGGACAGGGGATGGATGGCTACACCTTC
>.|TRBJ2-2|.|TRBV6-2/TRBV6-3
CASSQGGSGFHAGELFF
TGTGCCAGCAGTCAAGGGGGGAGCGGATTTCACGCCGGGGAGCTGTTTTTT
>TRBD2|TRBJ2-1|.|TRBV5-1
CASSSGLAGGPHVNEQFF
TGCGCCAGCAGCTCTGGACTAGCGGGGGGGCCGCATGTCAATGAGCAGTTCTTC
>.|TRBJ1-2|once|TRBV10-3
CAISDWGLKVYGYTF
TGTGCCATCAGTGATTGGGGTCTGAAGGTCTATGGCTACACCTTC
>TRBD1|TRBJ1-2|.|TRBV19
CASSIFGGQPNYGYTF
TGTGCCAGTAGTATTTTTGGGGGACAGCCTAACTATGGCTACACCTTC
>TRBD1|TRBJ2-5|once|TRBV9
CASRGTGGTQYF
TGTGCCAGCAGGGGGACAGGGGGGACCCAGTACTTC
>.|TRBJ1-4|.|TRBV9
CASSPSMSRKLFF
TGTGCCAGCAGCCCCTCGATGTCTCGGAAACTGTTTTTT